This T cell receptor (beta chain) was documented in a study of blood T cell repertoires in COVID-19. Measured with immunoSEQ multiplex PCR; TCRdb has only the in-frame clones, and not every one. The sample contains about 300,000 clones, about 82% of which appear only once. Unmatched junction bases numbered 4, after V lost 2 bases and J lost 7 bases. This CDR3 spans 15 amino acids. Germline CDR1 and CDR2: MGHRA and YSYEKL. The chain couples TRBV4-1 to TRBJ2-1; 11 bases match TRBD1. The source is a woman between 45 and 65 years old with acute or convalescent COVID-19. Sequencing used peripheral blood. This chain's CDR3 is CASSQWDRGMNEQFF. CDR3 sequence (DNA): TGCGCCAGCAGCCAATGGGACAGGGGGATGAATGAGCAGTTCTTC.